Reported below is one T cell receptor beta chain. The target antigen is unknown. The source of the sample is a study of shared clonotypes between healthy human individuals. Using about 220 ng DNA, some 30,000 T cell genomes, the sorted-subset replicate PCRs were run. Clones were sequenced by immunoSEQ multiplex PCR, and TCRdb holds only the in-frame ones, with some missing. The repertoire holds a few hundred thousand clones, with around 86% as singletons. Study-level results: Blood alone was sampled, and tissue repertoires likely differ. A generally larger estimated richness was seen in naive subsets than in memory subsets.

With CCR7-negative CD45RA+ TemRA cells, CD45RO+ cells were combined in CD8 memory. This CDR3 spans 13 amino acids. Germline V gene sequence: CDR1 MNHEY, CDR2 SMNVEV (reference sequence). V dropped 7 bases and J dropped 8; count of bases not matched to a gene: 10. Sequencing was carried out using memory CD8+ T cells sorted from blood. Noted subset: CD45RO+ cells pooled with CCR7-negative TemRA cells. The receptor's source is a man younger than 35 in good health. The V gene is TRBV27, the J gene TRBJ1-2, with 7 bases fitting TRBD1. The CDR3 DNA reads TGTGCCAGCAAGCATGACAGGGTCGGCGGCTACACCTTC. It codes for CASKHDRVGGYTF.